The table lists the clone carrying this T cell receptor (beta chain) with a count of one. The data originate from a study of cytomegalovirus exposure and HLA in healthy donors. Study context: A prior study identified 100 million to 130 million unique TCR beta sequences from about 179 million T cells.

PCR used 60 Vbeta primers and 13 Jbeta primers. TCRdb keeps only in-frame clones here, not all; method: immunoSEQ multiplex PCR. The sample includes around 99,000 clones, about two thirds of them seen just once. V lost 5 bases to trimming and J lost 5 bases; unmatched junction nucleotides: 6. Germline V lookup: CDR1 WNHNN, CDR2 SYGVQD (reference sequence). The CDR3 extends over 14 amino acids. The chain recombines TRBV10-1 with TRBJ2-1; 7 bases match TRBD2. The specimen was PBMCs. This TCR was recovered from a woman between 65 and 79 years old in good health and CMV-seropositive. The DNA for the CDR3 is TGCGCCAGCAGTCAGGCGGGGGTCAACAATGAGCAGTTCTTC. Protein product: CASSQAGVNNEQFF.